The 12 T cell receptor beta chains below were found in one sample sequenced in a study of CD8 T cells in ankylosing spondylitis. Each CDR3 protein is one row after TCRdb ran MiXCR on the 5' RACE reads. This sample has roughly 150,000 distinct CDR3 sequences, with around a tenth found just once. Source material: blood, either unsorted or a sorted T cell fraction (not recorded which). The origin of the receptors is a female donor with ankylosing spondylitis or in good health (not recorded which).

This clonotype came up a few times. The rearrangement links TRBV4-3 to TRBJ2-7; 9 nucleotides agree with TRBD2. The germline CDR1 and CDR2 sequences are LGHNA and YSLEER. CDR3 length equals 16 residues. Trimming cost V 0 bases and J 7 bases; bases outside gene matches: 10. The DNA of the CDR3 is TGCGCCAGCAGCCAAGATCGGGCGGGAGGGCTGGGGGAGCAGTACTTC. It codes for CASSQDRAGGLGEQYF.

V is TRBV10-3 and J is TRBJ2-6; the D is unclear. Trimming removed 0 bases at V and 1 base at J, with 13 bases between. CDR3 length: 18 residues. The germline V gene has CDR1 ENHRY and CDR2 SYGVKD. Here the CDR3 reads CAISESRNSRSGANVLTF. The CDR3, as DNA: TGTGCCATCAGTGAGTCGCGAAACTCCCGGTCTGGGGCCAACGTCCTGACTTTC.

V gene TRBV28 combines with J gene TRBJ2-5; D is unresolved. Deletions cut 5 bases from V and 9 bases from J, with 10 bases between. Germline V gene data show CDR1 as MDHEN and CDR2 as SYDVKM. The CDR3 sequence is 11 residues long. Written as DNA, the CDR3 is TGTGCCAGCAGTCGACTTGAGGCCCAGTACTTC. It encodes CASSRLEAQYF. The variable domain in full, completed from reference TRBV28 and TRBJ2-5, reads DVKVTQSSRYLVKRTGEKVFLECVQDMDHENMFWYRQDPGLGLRLIYFSYDVKMKEKGDIPEGYSVSREKKERFSLILESASTNQTSMYLCASSRLEAQYFGPGTRLLVL.

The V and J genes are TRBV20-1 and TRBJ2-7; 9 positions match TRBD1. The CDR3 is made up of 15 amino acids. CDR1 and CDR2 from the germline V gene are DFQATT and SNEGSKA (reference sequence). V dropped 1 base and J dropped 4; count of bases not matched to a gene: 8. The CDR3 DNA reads TGCAGTGCTAGAGTGACGACAGGGGGAGGATACGAGCAGTACTTC. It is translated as CSARVTTGGGYEQYF.

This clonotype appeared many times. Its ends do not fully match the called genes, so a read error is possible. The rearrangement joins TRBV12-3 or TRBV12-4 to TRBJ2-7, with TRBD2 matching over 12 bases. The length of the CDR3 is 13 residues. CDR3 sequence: CASSLGLAGPRDF. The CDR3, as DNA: TGTGCCAGCAGTTTGGGACTAGCGGGCCCTCGGGACTTC.

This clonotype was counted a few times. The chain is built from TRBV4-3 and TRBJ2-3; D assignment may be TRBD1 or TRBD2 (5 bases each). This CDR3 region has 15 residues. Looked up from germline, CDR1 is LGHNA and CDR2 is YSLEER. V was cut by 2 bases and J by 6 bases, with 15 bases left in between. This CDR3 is CASSQRRTGTDTQYF. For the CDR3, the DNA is TGCGCCAGCAGCCAACGGCGGACCGGGACGGATACGCAGTATTTT.

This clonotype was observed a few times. In nucleotides, the CDR3 is TGTGCCAGCAGCCACGCCAGCGACAGGGGAGAGACCCAGTACTTC. It encodes CASSHASDRGETQYF. V is TRBV5-4 and J is TRBJ2-5; 8 nucleotides line up with TRBD1. Germline V CDR1 and CDR2: SGHNT, YYREEE (reference sequence). The CDR3 has 15 amino acids. V was clipped by 4 bases and J by 4 bases; unmatched bases: 9.

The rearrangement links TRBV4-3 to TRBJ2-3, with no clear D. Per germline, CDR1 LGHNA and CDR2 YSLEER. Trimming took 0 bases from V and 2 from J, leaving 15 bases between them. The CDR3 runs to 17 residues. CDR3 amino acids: CASSQDMAYLITDTQYF. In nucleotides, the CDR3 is TGCGCCAGCAGCCAAGACATGGCCTACCTTATCACAGATACGCAGTATTTT.

The CDR3 protein is CASSEALLDLAGEETQYF. As DNA, the CDR3 is TGTGCCAGCAGTGAAGCCCTTCTAGATCTAGCGGGAGAGGAGACCCAGTACTTC. The chain couples TRBV2 to TRBJ2-5, with 10 bases matching TRBD2. Germline V lookup: CDR1 SNHLY, CDR2 FYNNEI. The CDR3 has 18 residues. V dropped 0 bases and J dropped 5; count of bases not matched to a gene: 12.

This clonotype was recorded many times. CDR3 sequence (DNA): TGTGCTAGTGGTTTTCAAAAGGGACAGGGAGCGGGGCAGCCCCAGCATTTT. The encoded protein is CASGFQKGQGAGQPQHF. This rearrangement joins TRBV12-5 to TRBJ1-5, with 9 bases aligning to TRBD1. After removal of 3 bases from V and 7 bases from J, the junction contained 13 bases not matched to a gene. This CDR3 has 17 amino acids. CDR1 and CDR2 (germline): LGHNT, FRNRAP.

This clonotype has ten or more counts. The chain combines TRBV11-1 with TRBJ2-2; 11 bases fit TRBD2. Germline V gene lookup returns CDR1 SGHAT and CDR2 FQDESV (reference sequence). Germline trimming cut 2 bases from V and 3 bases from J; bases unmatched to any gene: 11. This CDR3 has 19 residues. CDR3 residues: CASSLFAVAGGLDTGELFF. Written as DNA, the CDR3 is TGTGCCAGCAGCTTATTTGCGGTAGCGGGAGGGTTGGACACCGGGGAGCTGTTTTTT.

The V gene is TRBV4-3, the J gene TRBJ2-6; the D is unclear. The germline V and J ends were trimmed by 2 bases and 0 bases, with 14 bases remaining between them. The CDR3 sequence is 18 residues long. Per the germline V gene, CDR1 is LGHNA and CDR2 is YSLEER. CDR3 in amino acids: CASSQRTTSYSGANVLTF. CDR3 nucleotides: TGCGCCAGCAGCCAACGGACCACCTCTTACTCTGGGGCCAACGTCCTGACTTTC.